One sample yielded the 7 T cell receptor beta chains listed below, sequenced in a study of blood T cell repertoires in COVID-19. The repertoire was sequenced with immunoSEQ multiplex PCR; TCRdb's copy has only in-frame clones and lacks some. In the table there are 140,000 to 150,000 clones, 80% of which are singletons. Material for sequencing was peripheral blood. The receptors stem from a man aged 55 to 70 with active or convalescent COVID-19.

The chain couples TRBV6-5 to TRBJ2-1; 12 bases are shared with TRBD2. This CDR3 has 15 amino acids. The germline gives CDR1 MNHEY, CDR2 SVGAGI. V gave up 4 bases and J gave up 5 bases; unmatched junction bases: 3. CDR3 residues: CASSSGLAGHNEQFF. For the CDR3, the DNA is TGTGCCAGCAGTTCGGGACTAGCGGGTCACAATGAGCAGTTCTTC.

CDR3 sequence: CASSLGRRSGNQPQHF. In DNA form, the CDR3 reads TGCGCCAGCAGCCTGGGGAGGAGATCTGGCAATCAGCCCCAGCATTTT. This sequence joins TRBV5-1 and TRBJ1-5; D is undetermined. Trimming removed 4 bases from V and 2 bases from J, with 16 bases in between. The V gene's germline CDR1 is SGHRS and CDR2 YFSETQ. The CDR3 length is 16 residues.

V usage is TRBV19 and J usage is TRBJ1-4; D ambiguous. Germline loops: CDR1 LNHDA, CDR2 SQIVND (reference sequence). V was pared by 6 bases and J by 1 base, with 12 bases between. This CDR3 contains 15 residues. This chain's CDR3 is CASSWTFGTNEKLFF. The DNA for the CDR3 is TGTGCCAGTAGCTGGACTTTTGGAACTAATGAAAAACTGTTTTTT.

This clone was observed once. The chain employs TRBV2 and TRBJ2-3, with a weak D call TRBD1 (5 bases). The V end was cut by 9 bases, the J end by 0 bases, with 16 bases between. CDR1 and CDR2 (germline): SNHLY, FYNNEI. The CDR3 covers 15 residues. The CDR3 reads CARNDRVSSTDTQYF. The CDR3 DNA is TGTGCCAGGAACGACAGAGTTTCTAGCACAGATACGCAGTATTTT.

This sequence joins TRBV5-6 and TRBJ2-7; tentatively, D is TRBD1 (5 bases). The CDR3 consists of 13 residues. V was pared by 0 bases and J by 9 bases, with 13 bases between. Per the germline V gene, CDR1 is SGHDT and CDR2 is YYEEEE. CDR3 sequence: CASSLESRVTQYF. The DNA for the CDR3 is TGTGCCAGCAGCTTGGAGAGCAGGGTGACGCAGTACTTC.

The count of this clone is one. This chain joins TRBV4-3 and TRBJ2-7, with D possibly being TRBD1 (5 bases). Trimming removed 1 base at V and 4 bases at J, with 14 bases between. Germline lookup yields CDR1 LGHNA and CDR2 YSLEER. The CDR3 is made up of 15 amino acids. The CDR3 protein is CASSQAPTAQYEQYF. As DNA, the CDR3 is TGCGCCAGCAGCCAAGCTCCGACAGCCCAGTACGAGCAGTACTTC.

This chain joins TRBV7-9 and TRBJ2-5; 10 nucleotides match TRBD2. The V and J ends lost 6 bases and 4 bases, in that order; junction bases with no gene match: 5. This CDR3 has 14 amino acids. Germline V gene sequence: CDR1 SEHNR, CDR2 FQNEAQ (reference sequence). In DNA form, the CDR3 reads TGTGCCAGCAGTGATCGACTAGCGGGAGAGACCCAGTACTTC. Amino acid sequence: CASSDRLAGETQYF.